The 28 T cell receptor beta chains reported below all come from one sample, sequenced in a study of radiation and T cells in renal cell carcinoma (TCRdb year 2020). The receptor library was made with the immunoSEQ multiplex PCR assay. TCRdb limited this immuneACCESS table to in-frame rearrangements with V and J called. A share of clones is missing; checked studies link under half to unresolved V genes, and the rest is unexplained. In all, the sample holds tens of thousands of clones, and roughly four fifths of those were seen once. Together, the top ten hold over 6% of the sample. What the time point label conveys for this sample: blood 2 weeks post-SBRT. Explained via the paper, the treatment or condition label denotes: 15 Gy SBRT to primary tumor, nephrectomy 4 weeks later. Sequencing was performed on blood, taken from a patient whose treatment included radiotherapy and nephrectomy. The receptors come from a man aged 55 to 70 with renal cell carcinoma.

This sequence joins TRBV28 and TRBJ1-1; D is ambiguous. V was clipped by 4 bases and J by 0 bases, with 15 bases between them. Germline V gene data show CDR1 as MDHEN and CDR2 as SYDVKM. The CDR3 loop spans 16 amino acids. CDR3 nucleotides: TGTGCCAGCAGTTCCCCCCGGACCTACATGAACACTGAAGCTTTCTTT. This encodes CASSSPRTYMNTEAFF.

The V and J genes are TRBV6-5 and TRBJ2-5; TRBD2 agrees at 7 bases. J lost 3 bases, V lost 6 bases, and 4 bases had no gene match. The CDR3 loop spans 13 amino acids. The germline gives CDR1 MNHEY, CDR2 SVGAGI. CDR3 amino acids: CASRLGREETQYF. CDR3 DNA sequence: TGTGCCAGCAGACTTGGGAGGGAAGAGACCCAGTACTTC.

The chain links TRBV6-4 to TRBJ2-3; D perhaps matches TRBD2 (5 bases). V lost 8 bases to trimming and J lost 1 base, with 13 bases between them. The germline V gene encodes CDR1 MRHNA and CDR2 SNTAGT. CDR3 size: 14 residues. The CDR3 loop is CASRRSGGTDTQYF. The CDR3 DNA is TGTGCCAGCCGGAGGAGCGGAGGCACAGATACGCAGTATTTT.

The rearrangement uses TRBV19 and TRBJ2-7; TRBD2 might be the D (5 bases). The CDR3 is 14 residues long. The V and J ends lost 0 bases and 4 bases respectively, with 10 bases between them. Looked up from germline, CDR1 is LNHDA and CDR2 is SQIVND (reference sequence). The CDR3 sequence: CASSIDGRGYEQYF. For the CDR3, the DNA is TGTGCCAGTAGTATAGATGGCCGGGGTTACGAGCAGTACTTC.

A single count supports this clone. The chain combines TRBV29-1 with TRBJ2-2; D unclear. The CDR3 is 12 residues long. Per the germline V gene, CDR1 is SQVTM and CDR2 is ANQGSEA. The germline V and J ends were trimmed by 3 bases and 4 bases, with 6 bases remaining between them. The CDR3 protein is CSVEPTTGELFF. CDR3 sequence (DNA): TGCAGCGTTGAGCCCACCACCGGGGAGCTGTTTTTT.

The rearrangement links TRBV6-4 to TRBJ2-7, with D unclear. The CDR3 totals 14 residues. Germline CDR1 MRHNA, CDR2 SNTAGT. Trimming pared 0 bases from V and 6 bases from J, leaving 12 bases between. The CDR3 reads CASSDSYDSGEQYF. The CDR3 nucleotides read TGTGCCAGCAGTGACTCGTACGATTCAGGCGAGCAGTACTTC.

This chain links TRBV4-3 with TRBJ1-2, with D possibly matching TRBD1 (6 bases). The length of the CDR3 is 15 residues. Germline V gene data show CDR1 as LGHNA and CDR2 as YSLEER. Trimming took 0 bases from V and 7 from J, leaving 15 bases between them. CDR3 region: CASSQEFAGGSGYTF. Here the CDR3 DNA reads TGCGCCAGCAGCCAAGAATTTGCGGGGGGCAGTGGCTACACCTTC.

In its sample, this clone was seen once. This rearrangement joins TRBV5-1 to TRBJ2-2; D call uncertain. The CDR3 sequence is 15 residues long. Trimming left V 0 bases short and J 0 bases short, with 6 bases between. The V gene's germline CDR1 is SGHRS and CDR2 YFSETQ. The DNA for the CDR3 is TGCGCCAGCAGCTTGGACACTACGAACACCGGGGAGCTGTTTTTT. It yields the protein CASSLDTTNTGELFF.

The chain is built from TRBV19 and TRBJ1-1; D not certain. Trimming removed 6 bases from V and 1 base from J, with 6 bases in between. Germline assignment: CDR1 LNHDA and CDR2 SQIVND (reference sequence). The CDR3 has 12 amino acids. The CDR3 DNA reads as TGTGCCAGTAGGGAAAGGAACACTGAAGCTTTCTTT. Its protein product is CASRERNTEAFF.

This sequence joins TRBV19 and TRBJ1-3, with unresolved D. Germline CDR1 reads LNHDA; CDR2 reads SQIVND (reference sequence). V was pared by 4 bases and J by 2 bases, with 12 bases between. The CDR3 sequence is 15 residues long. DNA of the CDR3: TGTGCCAGTAGTAGCGGCCGGTTCGCTGGAAACACCATATATTTT. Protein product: CASSSGRFAGNTIYF.

The CDR3 sequence: CASSPRYSSYEQYF. CDR3 bases: TGTGCCAGCTCACCAAGGTACAGTTCCTACGAGCAGTACTTC. The chain has TRBV18 and TRBJ2-7; D gene unclear. CDR3 length: 14 residues. Germline lookup yields CDR1 KGHSH and CDR2 LQKENI. V dropped 2 bases and J dropped 1 base, with 9 bases sitting between them.

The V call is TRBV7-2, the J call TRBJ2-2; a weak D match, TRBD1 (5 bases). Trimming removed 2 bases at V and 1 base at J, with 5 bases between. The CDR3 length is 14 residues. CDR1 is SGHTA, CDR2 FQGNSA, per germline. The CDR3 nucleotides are TGTGCCAGCAGCTTAACAGGGAACACCGGGGAGCTGTTTTTT. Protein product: CASSLTGNTGELFF. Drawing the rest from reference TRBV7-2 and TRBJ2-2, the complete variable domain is GAGVSQSPSNKVTEKGKDVELRCDPISGHTALYWYRQSLGQGLEFLIYFQGNSAPDKSGLPSDRFSAERTGGSVSTLTIQRTQQEDSAVYLCASSLTGNTGELFFGEGSRLTVL.

CDR3 bases: TGTGCCAGCAGTGGGTTTACTGAAGCTTTCTTT. Translated, it gives CASSGFTEAFF. The chain couples TRBV25-1 to TRBJ1-1; D unclear. CDR1 MGHDK and CDR2 SYGVNS come from the germline V gene. The CDR3 is 11 residues long. Trimming left V 4 bases short and J 5 bases short, with 5 bases between. The complete variable domain, with remaining parts taken from reference TRBV25-1 and TRBJ1-1, reads EADIYQTPRYLVIGTGKKITLECSQTMGHDKMYWYQQDPGMELHLIHYSYGVNSTEKGDLSSESTVSRIRTEHFPLTLESARPSHTSQYLCASSGFTEAFFGQGTRLTVV.

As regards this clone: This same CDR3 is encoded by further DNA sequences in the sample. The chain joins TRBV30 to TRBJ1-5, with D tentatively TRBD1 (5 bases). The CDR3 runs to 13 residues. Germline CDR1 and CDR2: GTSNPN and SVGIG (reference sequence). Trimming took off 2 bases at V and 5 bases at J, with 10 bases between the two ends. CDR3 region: CAWSYRGDQPQHF. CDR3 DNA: TGTGCCTGGAGTTACCGGGGGGATCAGCCCCAGCATTTT.

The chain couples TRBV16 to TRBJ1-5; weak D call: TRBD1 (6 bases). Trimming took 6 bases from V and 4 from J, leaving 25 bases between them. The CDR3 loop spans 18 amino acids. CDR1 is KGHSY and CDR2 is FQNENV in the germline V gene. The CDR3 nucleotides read TGTGCCAGCAGACCATCCCTCGGGGGGGCGTTAGGGAATCAGCCCCAGCATTTT. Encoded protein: CASRPSLGGALGNQPQHF.

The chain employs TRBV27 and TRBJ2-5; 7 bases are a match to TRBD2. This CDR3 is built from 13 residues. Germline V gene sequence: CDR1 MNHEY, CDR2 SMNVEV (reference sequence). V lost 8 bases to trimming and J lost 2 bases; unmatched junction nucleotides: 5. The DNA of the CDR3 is TGTGCCAGCCGGGCGGGGGTTCAAGAGACCCAGTACTTC. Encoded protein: CASRAGVQETQYF.

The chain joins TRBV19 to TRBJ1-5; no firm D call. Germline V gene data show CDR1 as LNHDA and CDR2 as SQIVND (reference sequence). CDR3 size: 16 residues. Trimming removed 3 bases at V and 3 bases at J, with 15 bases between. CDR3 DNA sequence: TGTGCCAGTAGTATTTCGGAGGGAGGGTTCAATCAGCCCCAGCATTTT. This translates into CASSISEGGFNQPQHF.

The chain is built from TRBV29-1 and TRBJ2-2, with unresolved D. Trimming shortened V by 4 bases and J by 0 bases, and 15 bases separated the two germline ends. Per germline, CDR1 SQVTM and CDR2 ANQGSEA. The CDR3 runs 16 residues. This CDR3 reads CSVVSGITTNTGELFF. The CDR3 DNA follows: TGCAGCGTTGTATCTGGGATCACGACGAACACCGGGGAGCTGTTTTTT.

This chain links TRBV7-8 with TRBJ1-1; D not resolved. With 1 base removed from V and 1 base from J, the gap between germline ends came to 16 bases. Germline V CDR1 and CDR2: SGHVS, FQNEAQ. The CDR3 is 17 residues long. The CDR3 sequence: CASSLGRLGLQNTEAFF. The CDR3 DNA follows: TGTGCCAGCAGCTTAGGTCGGTTGGGGTTACAGAACACTGAAGCTTTCTTT. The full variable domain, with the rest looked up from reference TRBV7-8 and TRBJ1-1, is GAGVSQSPRYKVAKRGQDVALRCDPISGHVSLFWYQQALGQGPEFLTYFQNEAQLDKSGLPSDRFFAERPEGSVSTLKIQRTQQEDSAVYLCASSLGRLGLQNTEAFFGQGTRLTVV.

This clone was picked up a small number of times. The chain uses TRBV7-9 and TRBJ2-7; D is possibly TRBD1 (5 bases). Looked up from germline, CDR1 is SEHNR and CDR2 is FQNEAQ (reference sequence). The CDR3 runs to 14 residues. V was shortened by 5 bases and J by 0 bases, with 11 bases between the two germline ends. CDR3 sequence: CASSRDRTSYEQYF. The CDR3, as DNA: TGTGCCAGCAGCAGAGACAGAACCTCCTACGAGCAGTACTTC.

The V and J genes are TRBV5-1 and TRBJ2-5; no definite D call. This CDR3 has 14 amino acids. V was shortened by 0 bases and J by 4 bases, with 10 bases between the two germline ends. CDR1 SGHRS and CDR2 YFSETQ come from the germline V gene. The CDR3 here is CASSLDHRTETQYF. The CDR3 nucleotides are TGCGCCAGCAGCTTGGACCATCGCACAGAGACCCAGTACTTC. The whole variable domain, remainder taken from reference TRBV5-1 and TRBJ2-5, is KAGVTQTPRYLIKTRGQQVTLSCSPISGHRSVSWYQQTPGQGLQFLFEYFSETQRNKGNFPGRFSGRQFSNSRSEMNVSTLELGDSALYLCASSLDHRTETQYFGPGTRLLVL.

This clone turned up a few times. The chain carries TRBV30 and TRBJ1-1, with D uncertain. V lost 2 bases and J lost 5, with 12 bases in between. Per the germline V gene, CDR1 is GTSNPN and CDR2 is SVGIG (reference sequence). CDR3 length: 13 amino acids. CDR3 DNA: TGTGCCTGGAGTTATTCGGGCGGGACTGAAGCTTTCTTT. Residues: CAWSYSGGTEAFF.

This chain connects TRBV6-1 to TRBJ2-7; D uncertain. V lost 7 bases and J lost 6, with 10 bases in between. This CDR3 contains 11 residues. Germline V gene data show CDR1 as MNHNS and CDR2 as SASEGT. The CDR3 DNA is TGTGCCAGCACTTTATCCGGCGAGCAGTACTTC. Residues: CASTLSGEQYF.

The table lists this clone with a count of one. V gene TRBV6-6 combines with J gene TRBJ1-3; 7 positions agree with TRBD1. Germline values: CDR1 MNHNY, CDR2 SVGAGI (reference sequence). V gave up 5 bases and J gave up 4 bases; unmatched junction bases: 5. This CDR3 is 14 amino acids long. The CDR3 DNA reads TGTGCCAGCAGTCAGACAGGGCCCGGAAACACCATATATTTT. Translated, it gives CASSQTGPGNTIYF.

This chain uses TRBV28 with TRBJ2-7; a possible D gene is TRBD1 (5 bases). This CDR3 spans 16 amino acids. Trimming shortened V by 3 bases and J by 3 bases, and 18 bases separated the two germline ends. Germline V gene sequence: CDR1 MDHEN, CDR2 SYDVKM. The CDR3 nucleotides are TGTGCCAGCAGTTTGGGGCGGCAAAACGGTCTCTACGAGCAGTACGTC. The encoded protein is CASSLGRQNGLYEQYV.

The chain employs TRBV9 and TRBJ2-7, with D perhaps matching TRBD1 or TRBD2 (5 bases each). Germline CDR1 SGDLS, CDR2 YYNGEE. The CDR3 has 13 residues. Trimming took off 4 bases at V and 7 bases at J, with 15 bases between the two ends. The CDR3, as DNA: TGTGCCAGCAGCTTTACAGGACCGGGAGAGCAGTACTTC. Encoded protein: CASSFTGPGEQYF.

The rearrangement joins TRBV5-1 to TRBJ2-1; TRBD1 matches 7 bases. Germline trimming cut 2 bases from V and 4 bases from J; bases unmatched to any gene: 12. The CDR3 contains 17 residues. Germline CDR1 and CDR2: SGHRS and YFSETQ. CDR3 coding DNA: TGCGCCAGCAGCTTCCCTACAGGGGACATACTATACAATGAGCAGTTCTTC. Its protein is CASSFPTGDILYNEQFF.

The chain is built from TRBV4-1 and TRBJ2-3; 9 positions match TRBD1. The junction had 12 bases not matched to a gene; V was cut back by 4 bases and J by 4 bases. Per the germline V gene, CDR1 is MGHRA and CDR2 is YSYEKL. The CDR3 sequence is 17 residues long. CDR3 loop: CASSPGFGQGSADTQYF. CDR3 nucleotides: TGCGCCAGCAGCCCCGGTTTTGGACAGGGGAGCGCAGATACGCAGTATTTT.